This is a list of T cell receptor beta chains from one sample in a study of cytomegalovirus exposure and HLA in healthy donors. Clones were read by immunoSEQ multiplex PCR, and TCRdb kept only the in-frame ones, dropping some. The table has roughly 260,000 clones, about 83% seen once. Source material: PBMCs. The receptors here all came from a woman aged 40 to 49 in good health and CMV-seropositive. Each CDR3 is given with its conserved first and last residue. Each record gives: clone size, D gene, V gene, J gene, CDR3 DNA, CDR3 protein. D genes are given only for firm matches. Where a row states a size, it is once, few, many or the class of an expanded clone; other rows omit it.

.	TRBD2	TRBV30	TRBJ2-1	TGTGCCTGGAGGAGGCGGGAGGCTCCCTATCTCTTC	CAWRRREAPYLF
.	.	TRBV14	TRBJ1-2	TGTGCCAGCAGCAAAGGGACATTAAGGAACTATGGCTACACCTTC	CASSKGTLRNYGYTF
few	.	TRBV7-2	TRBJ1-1	TGTGCCAGCAGCCCGCCCGAGCGACCGAACACTGAAGCTTTCTTT	CASSPPERPNTEAFF
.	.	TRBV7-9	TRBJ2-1	TGTGCCAGCAGCTTAACGAGCGTTGCCTACAATGAGCAGTTCTTC	CASSLTSVAYNEQFF
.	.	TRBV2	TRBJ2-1	TGTGCCAGCAGAGTTAGCGGTGACTACAATGAGCAGTTCTTC	CASRVSGDYNEQFF
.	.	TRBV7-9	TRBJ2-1	TGTGCCAGCAGCCCGGGTATTGAGCAGTTCTTC	CASSPGIEQFF
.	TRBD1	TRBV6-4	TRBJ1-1	TGTGCCAGCATTACAGGGGACACTGAAGCTTTCTTT	CASITGDTEAFF
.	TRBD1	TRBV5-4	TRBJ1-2	TGTGCCAGCAGCCCTACCGGGACAGGCTATGGCTACACCTTC	CASSPTGTGYGYTF
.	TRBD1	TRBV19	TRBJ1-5	TGTGCCAGTACCGAATCGAAAGACAGGGCATATAGCAATCAGCCCCAGCATTTT	CASTESKDRAYSNQPQHF
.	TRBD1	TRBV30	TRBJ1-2	TGTGCCTGGGAAACAGGGGTCGGTGGCTACACCTTC	CAWETGVGGYTF
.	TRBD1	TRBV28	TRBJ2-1	TGTGCCAGCAGGGGGGAACAGGGGGCAAGTGAGCAGTTCTTC	CASRGEQGASEQFF
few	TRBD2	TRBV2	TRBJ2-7	TGTGCCAGCAGTGGTACCCAACTAGCGAGCTACGAGCAGTACTTC	CASSGTQLASYEQYF
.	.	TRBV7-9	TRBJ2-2	TGTGCCAGCAGCCCGGGTTCGAACACCGGGGAGCTGTTTTTT	CASSPGSNTGELFF
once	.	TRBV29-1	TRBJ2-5	TGCAGCGTTGAGGTCACAGGGTGGCCAGAGACCCAGTACTTC	CSVEVTGWPETQYF
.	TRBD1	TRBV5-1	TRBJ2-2	TGCGCCAGCAGCTTGGAAAATCCGGGACAGGGCTTTGCCGGGGAGCTGTTTTTT	CASSLENPGQGFAGELFF
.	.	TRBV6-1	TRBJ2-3	TGTGCCAGCACCTGGGGAGCGCAGTATTTT	CASTWGAQYF
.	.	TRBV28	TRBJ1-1	TGTGCCAGCACCCCCCCAATGAACACTGAAGCTTTCTTT	CASTPPMNTEAFF
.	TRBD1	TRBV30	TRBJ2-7	TGTGCCTGTTACCGGGACAGGACCTACGAGCAGTACTTC	CACYRDRTYEQYF
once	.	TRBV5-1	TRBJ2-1	TGCGCCAGCAGCTTCGGAGGGATAGGGGAGCAGTTCTTC	CASSFGGIGEQFF
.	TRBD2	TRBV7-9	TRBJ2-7	TGTGCCAGCAGCCCAGGGGGACTAGCGGTCGAGCAGTACTTC	CASSPGGLAVEQYF
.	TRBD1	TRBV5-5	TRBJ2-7	TGTGCCAGCAGAAAAGGACAGGAGGCCTCTAGAGAGCAGTACTTC	CASRKGQEASREQYF
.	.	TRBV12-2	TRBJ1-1	TGTGCAAGTCGCTTCATTCCAGGGGGCGAGGTGAACACTGAAGCTTTCTTT	CASRFIPGGEVNTEAFF
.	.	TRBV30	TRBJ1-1	TGTGCCTGGAGTAGGGGTTCTGAAGCTTTCTTT	CAWSRGSEAFF
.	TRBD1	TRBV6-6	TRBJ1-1	TGTGCCAGCAGCTTGACAGGGCAGAACACTGAAGCTTTCTTT	CASSLTGQNTEAFF
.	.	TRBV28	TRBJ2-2	TGTGTCTCAGCCATAGGACAGAACACCGGGGAGCTGTTTTTT	CVSAIGQNTGELFF
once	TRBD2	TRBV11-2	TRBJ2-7	TGTGCCAGCAGCTTAAGGTTAGCGGGGGGAAGCTCCTACGAGCAGTACTTC	CASSLRLAGGSSYEQYF
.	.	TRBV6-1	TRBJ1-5	TGTGCCAGCACTTCCCATTGGGGGGACCAGCCCCAGCATTTT	CASTSHWGDQPQHF
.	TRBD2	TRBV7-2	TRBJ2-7	TGTGCCAGCAGCTTAGAGAGCGGGAGGGCGAGTGAGCAGTACTTC	CASSLESGRASEQYF
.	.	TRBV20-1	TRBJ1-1	TGCAGTGCTAGAGACCCTCCAGCGGCTTTCTTT	CSARDPPAAFF